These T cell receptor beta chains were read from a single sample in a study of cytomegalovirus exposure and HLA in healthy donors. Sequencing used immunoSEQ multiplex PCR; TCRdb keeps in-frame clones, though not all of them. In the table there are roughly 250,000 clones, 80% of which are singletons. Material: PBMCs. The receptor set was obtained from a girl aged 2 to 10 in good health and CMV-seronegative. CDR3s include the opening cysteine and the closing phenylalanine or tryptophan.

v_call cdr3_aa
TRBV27 CASSSGTSYNEQFF
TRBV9 CASSVAGTEPYTF
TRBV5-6 CASSFVNEQFF
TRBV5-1 CASSPYLETGGQFF
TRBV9 CASSVGSVSYEQYF
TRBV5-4 CASSFELAGVTEQFF
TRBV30 CAGKTRVTDTQYF
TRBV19 CASSIYGNTIYF
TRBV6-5 CASSDSRRTEAFF
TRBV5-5 CASLTAGTGVIETQYF
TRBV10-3 CAISESKTRFYGYTF
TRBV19 CAGSSGQGRTGELFF
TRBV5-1 CASSPGQGGRSDGYTF
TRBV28 CASSKWSTGGNQPQHF
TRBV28 CASSLIRAYGYTF
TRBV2 CASSEALGGVRGTEAFF
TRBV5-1 CASRGIGAAHSPLHF
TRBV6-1 CASSLGQHNQPQHF
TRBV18 CASSPAGTYNEQFF
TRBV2 CASSETLAEGMNYGYTF
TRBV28 CASNPSSSRGLDTQYF
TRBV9 CASSVPGDTYNEQFF
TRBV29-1 CSVDRTGNEQFF
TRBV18 CASSTKTDSGANVLTF
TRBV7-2 CASSQRIGTGEVGEQYF
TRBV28 CATGTISSTDTQYF
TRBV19 CASSITGEFDGYTF
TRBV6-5 CASSYSWTSGGKTQYF
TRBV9 CASSDRVDGYTF
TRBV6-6 CASSPLGDTQYF
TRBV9 CASSAGARNTNYGYTF
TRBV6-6 CASKPGQGANQPQHF
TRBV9 CASSGGLAGAYEQYF
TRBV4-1 CASSSGGPLSSGANVLTF
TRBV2 CASRGAGDGYTF
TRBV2 CASSRFTNEKLFF
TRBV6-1 CASPSTYPPYEQYF
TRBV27 CASSLHGKAQETQYF
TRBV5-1 CASSLAPGGPTDTQYF
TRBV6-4 CASSVASGGAALNEQFF
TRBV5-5 CASSPSGGRYLYEQFF
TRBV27 CASRGLAGGPPPQETQYF
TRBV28 CASSYRDYQPQHF
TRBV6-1 CASSEWDNNQPQHF
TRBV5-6 CASSLGGFQPQHF
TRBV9 CASSVAGESSYEQYF
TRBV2 CASSDGLRTGHYGYTF
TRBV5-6 CASSFLTGISGNTIYF
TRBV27 CASSTRGGRHEQYF
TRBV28 CASSLGGQTGELFF
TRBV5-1 CASSFRGGGEKLFF